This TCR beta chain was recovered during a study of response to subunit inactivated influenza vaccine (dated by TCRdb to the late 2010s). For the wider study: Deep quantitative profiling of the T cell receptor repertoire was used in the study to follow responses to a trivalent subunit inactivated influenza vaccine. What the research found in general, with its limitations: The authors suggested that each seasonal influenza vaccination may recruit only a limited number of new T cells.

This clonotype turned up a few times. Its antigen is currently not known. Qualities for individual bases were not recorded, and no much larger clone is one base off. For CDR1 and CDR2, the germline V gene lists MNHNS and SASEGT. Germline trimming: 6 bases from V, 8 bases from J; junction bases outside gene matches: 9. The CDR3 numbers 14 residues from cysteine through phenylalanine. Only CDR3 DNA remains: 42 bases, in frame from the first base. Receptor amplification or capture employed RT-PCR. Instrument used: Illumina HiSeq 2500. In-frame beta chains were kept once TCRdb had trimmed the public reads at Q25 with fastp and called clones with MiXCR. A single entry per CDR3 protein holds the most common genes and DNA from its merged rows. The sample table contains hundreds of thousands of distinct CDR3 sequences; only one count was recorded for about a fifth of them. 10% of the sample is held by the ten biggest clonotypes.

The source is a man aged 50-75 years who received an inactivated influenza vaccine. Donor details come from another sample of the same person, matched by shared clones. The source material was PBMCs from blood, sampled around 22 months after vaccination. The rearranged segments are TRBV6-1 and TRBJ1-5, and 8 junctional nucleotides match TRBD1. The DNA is TGTGCCAGCAGGCCCGGACAGGGCTTAAAGCCCCAGCATTTT. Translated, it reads CASRPGQGLKPQHF.